The 19 T cell receptor beta chains given below trace back to one sample, sequenced in a study of shared clonotypes between healthy human individuals. Some clones are missing from TCRdb's copy, which holds only in-frame ones; the method was immunoSEQ multiplex PCR. Of about 1 million clones listed, about 80% are singletons. The sample consisted of memory CD4+ T cells sorted from blood. Subset noted: CD45RA-negative fraction. Receptors were obtained from a man aged 18 to 35 in good health.

This clone appeared once. V usage is TRBV18 and J usage is TRBJ2-1; 10 bases are a match to TRBD2. V trimming: 0 bases; J trimming: 6 bases; junction bases outside the gene matches: 5. The CDR3 totals 16 residues. The germline V gene encodes CDR1 KGHSH and CDR2 LQKENI. The CDR3 sequence is CASSPPTAGGLNEQFF. Here the CDR3 DNA reads TGTGCCAGCTCACCACCGACAGCGGGGGGGCTCAATGAGCAGTTCTTC.

V is TRBV7-2 and J is TRBJ1-5; D is unresolved. Germline CDR1 is SGHTA and CDR2 is FQGNSA. The CDR3 is 15 residues long. Trimming shortened V by 2 bases and J by 0 bases, and 8 bases separated the two germline ends. In DNA form, the CDR3 reads TGTGCCAGCAGCTTATCGGGAGATAGCAATCAGCCCCAGCATTTT. Translated: CASSLSGDSNQPQHF.

The rearrangement links TRBV7-2 to TRBJ2-3; D not certain. Trimming stripped 2 bases from V and 7 bases from J, with 7 bases between. Germline V lookup: CDR1 SGHTA, CDR2 FQGNSA. The CDR3 consists of 12 residues. For the CDR3, the DNA is TGTGCCAGCAGCTTACTCCCAAATACGCAGTATTTT. Its protein product is CASSLLPNTQYF. The full variable domain, its missing parts supplied by reference TRBV7-2 and TRBJ2-3, is GAGVSQSPSNKVTEKGKDVELRCDPISGHTALYWYRQSLGQGLEFLIYFQGNSAPDKSGLPSDRFSAERTGGSVSTLTIQRTQQEDSAVYLCASSLLPNTQYFGPGTRLTVL.

The CDR3 region is CASSLAGGVEEKLFF. In nucleotides, the CDR3 is TGTGCCAGCAGTCTAGCGGGAGGGGTCGAGGAAAAACTGTTTTTT. The gene calls are TRBV6-1 and TRBJ1-4; D is possibly TRBD1 (5 bases). The CDR3 length is 15 residues. V was clipped by 5 bases and J by 8 bases, with 18 bases between them. The germline gives CDR1 MNHNS, CDR2 SASEGT.

The V call is TRBV7-8, the J call TRBJ2-5; D not resolved. The CDR3 length is 14 residues. Trimming pared 5 bases from V and 1 base from J, leaving 11 bases between. Germline-derived CDR1 and CDR2 are SGHVS and FQNEAQ. CDR3 coding DNA: TGTGCCAGCAGCCGCGACCCAGGCCAAGAGACCCAGTACTTC. Translating gives CASSRDPGQETQYF.

This clone came up once. This sequence joins TRBV10-2 and TRBJ2-5; the D call may be TRBD1 or TRBD2 (5 bases each). The germline V and J ends were trimmed by 5 bases and 5 bases, with 12 bases remaining between them. Germline V CDR1 and CDR2: WSHSY, SAAADI. CDR3 length equals 13 residues. The CDR3 DNA follows: TGCGCCAGCAGTTATCAGGGACGGGAGACCCAGTACTTC. Its translation: CASSYQGRETQYF.

V is TRBV4-2 and J is TRBJ2-7, with 8 positions matching TRBD1. V trimming: 5 bases; J trimming: 6 bases; junction bases outside the gene matches: 6. CDR1 is LGHNA, CDR2 YNFKEQ, per germline. The CDR3 consists of 13 residues. CDR3 in DNA: TGTGCCAGCAGCGCGGCAGGGGGCGGCGAGCAGTACTTC. It translates to CASSAAGGGEQYF.

The V and J genes are TRBV4-1 and TRBJ2-3; possible D gene TRBD2, 6 bases. The V gene's germline CDR1 is MGHRA and CDR2 YSYEKL. The CDR3 loop spans 14 amino acids. The ends were cut back, 8 bases at V and 6 bases at J, with 18 bases in the middle. The CDR3, as DNA: TGCGCCAGCCACCCCGTGGGGGGTGAGGATACGCAGTATTTT. It translates to CASHPVGGEDTQYF.

This chain uses TRBV4-3 with TRBJ1-2, with D possibly matching TRBD1 (6 bases). The CDR3 runs to 12 residues. The germline V gene encodes CDR1 LGHNA and CDR2 YSLEER. V was cut by 1 base and J by 12 bases, with 12 bases left in between. CDR3 DNA sequence: TGCGCCAGCAGCCAAGGAGTACAGGGCCACACCTTC. Translation gives CASSQGVQGHTF.

The table lists this clone with a count of one. The chain employs TRBV19 and TRBJ1-1; a possible D gene is TRBD1 (5 bases). CDR1 is LNHDA, CDR2 SQIVND, per germline (reference sequence). There are 15 residues in the CDR3. V shed 7 bases and J shed 1 base, with 16 bases lying between them. The CDR3 DNA follows: TGTGCCAGTACCACCTCCTGGGGGGGGAACACTGAAGCTTTCTTT. It translates to CASTTSWGGNTEAFF.

The V and J genes are TRBV29-1 and TRBJ1-1, with 10 bases that match TRBD1. The germline V gene has CDR1 SQVTM and CDR2 ANQGSEA. This CDR3 has 13 residues. V gave up 8 bases and J gave up 6 bases; unmatched junction bases: 9. For the CDR3, the DNA is TGCAGCACCACCGGACAGGGGGTACCTGAAGCTTTCTTT. This codes for CSTTGQGVPEAFF.

The chain couples TRBV19 to TRBJ1-2; D gene uncertain. The CDR3 is 13 amino acids. The V and J ends lost 6 bases and 8 bases respectively, with 16 bases between them. Germline CDR1 and CDR2: LNHDA and SQIVND (reference sequence). This CDR3 reads CASSMRRSDGYTF. The CDR3 coding sequence is TGTGCCAGTAGCATGCGGAGATCCGACGGCTACACCTTC.

This clone was seen once. Other DNA sequences in the sample encode the same CDR3. The chain joins TRBV11-3 to TRBJ2-3; D is perhaps TRBD2 (5 bases). V shed 2 bases and J shed 3 bases, with 6 bases lying between them. This CDR3 contains 13 residues. From germline, CDR1 is SGHNT and CDR2 YENEEA. In nucleotides, the CDR3 is TGTGCCAGCAGCTTAAGCGGTACAGATACGCAGTATTTT. Translated, it gives CASSLSGTDTQYF.

This clone turned up a few times. This sequence joins TRBV6-1 and TRBJ1-5; tentative D call: TRBD1 (6 bases). Germline-derived CDR1 and CDR2 are MNHNS and SASEGT. The CDR3 loop spans 11 amino acids. Trimming shortened V by 7 bases and J by 8 bases, and 9 bases separated the two germline ends. For the CDR3, the DNA is TGTGCCAGCACCAACAGGGAGCCCCAGCATTTT. Residues: CASTNREPQHF.

The chain has TRBV5-5 and TRBJ2-7; D gene uncertain. The CDR3 has 15 amino acids. Looked up from germline, CDR1 is SGHKS and CDR2 is YYEKEE (reference sequence). The V end lost 4 bases, the J end lost 0 bases, and 14 bases lay between the germline ends. The chain's CDR3 is CASSPIASSSYEQYF. The CDR3 DNA is TGTGCCAGCAGCCCTATTGCCAGCAGCTCCTACGAGCAGTACTTC.

This chain's CDR3 is CASRGQGRNYGYTF. CDR3 DNA sequence: TGTGCCAGCAGGGGACAGGGTCGGAACTATGGCTACACCTTC. The rearrangement joins TRBV6-1 to TRBJ1-2, with TRBD1 matching 9 bases. Trimming took 6 bases from V and 2 from J; bases not matched to a gene: 4. The CDR3 covers 14 residues. Germline V gives CDR1 MNHNS, CDR2 SASEGT.

The chain is built from TRBV5-1 and TRBJ2-1, with D possibly matching TRBD1 (6 bases). From germline, CDR1 is SGHRS and CDR2 YFSETQ. V was cut by 4 bases and J by 4 bases, with 9 bases left in between. The CDR3 has 13 amino acids. CDR3 amino acids: CASSRDTYNEQFF. CDR3 in DNA: TGCGCCAGCAGCCGGGACACATACAATGAGCAGTTCTTC. Full variable domain (missing parts from reference TRBV5-1 and TRBJ2-1): KAGVTQTPRYLIKTRGQQVTLSCSPISGHRSVSWYQQTPGQGLQFLFEYFSETQRNKGNFPGRFSGRQFSNSRSEMNVSTLELGDSALYLCASSRDTYNEQFFGPGTRLTVL.

The chain links TRBV27 to TRBJ2-3, with D possibly being TRBD2 (6 bases). The ends were cut back, 8 bases at V and 8 bases at J, with 20 bases in the middle. The CDR3 has 14 amino acids. Looked up from germline, CDR1 is MNHEY and CDR2 is SMNVEV (reference sequence). The CDR3 loop reads CASRARVGGGTQYF. CDR3 coding DNA: TGTGCCAGCCGGGCTCGTGTGGGAGGTGGTACGCAGTATTTT.

The chain carries TRBV2 and TRBJ1-5; D is uncertain. The CDR3 length is 15 residues. V was trimmed by 6 bases and J by 2 bases, leaving 14 bases between them. From germline, CDR1 is SNHLY and CDR2 FYNNEI. CDR3: CASSPSPRGNQPQHF. As DNA, the CDR3 is TGTGCCAGCAGCCCCAGCCCCCGGGGCAATCAGCCCCAGCATTTT.